These 4 T cell receptor beta chains originate from one sample sequenced in a study of blood T cell repertoires in COVID-19. TCRdb's table, derived via immunoSEQ multiplex PCR, lists solely in-frame clones and lacks some. The sample shows about 87,000 clones, approximately 88% of them seen only once. Sequenced: peripheral blood. These TCRs come from an elderly man with acute or convalescent COVID-19.

The chain carries TRBV7-2 and TRBJ1-4, with D possibly TRBD1 on 5 matching bases. V lost 1 base and J 7 bases, leaving 13 bases between the germline ends. This CDR3 is built from 15 residues. Germline loops: CDR1 SGHTA, CDR2 FQGNSA. CDR3 residues: CASSLGAVGGEKLFF. As DNA, the CDR3 is TGTGCCAGCAGCTTAGGGGCGGTGGGGGGTGAAAAACTGTTTTTT.

The CDR3 coding sequence is TGTGCCAGCAGGTCCGGGGGGGGCTACACCTTC. This gives the protein CASRSGGGYTF. The chain joins TRBV28 to TRBJ1-2; a weak D match, TRBD1 (5 bases). V lost 6 bases, J lost 8 bases, and 10 bases lay in between. The CDR3 runs 11 residues. The germline V gene encodes CDR1 MDHEN and CDR2 SYDVKM.

The CDR3 bases are TGTGCCAGCAGCTTAGTGGGGAGGGAGCAGTACTTC. Protein: CASSLVGREQYF. The chain joins TRBV7-8 to TRBJ2-7; D might be TRBD2 (6 bases). Germline CDR1 SGHVS, CDR2 FQNEAQ. The CDR3 contains 12 residues. Trimming took 1 base from V and 7 from J, leaving 8 bases between them.

The chain combines TRBV5-6 with TRBJ2-3; tentatively, D is TRBD2 (5 bases). The CDR3 has 15 residues. Germline CDR1 and CDR2: SGHDT and YYEEEE. V was trimmed by 0 bases and J by 3 bases, leaving 11 bases between them. CDR3 nucleotide sequence: TGTGCCAGCAGCTTGGCCGGGGTGAGAACAGATACGCAGTATTTT. Translating gives CASSLAGVRTDTQYF. Drawing the rest from reference TRBV5-6 and TRBJ2-3, the complete variable domain is DAGVTQSPTHLIKTRGQQVTLRCSPKSGHDTVSWYQQALGQGPQFIFQYYEEEERQRGNFPDRFSGHQFPNYSSELNVNALLLGDSALYLCASSLAGVRTDTQYFGPGTRLTVL.